This T cell receptor beta chain was sequenced for a study of shared clonotypes between healthy human individuals. Method: immunoSEQ multiplex PCR; TCRdb's copy keeps in-frame clones and lacks some. The data hold about 1,800,000 clones, with about 95% observed a single time. V was pared by 5 bases and J by 0 bases, with 8 bases of the junction left unmatched. Germline V gene sequence: CDR1 LNHDA, CDR2 SQIVND (reference sequence). The CDR3 sequence is 18 residues long. General study points: Naive CD4 clonotypes overlapped across a few donors at around 5%. Against clonotypes common to all four donors, non-shared ones had lower generation probabilities. Only blood samples were collected, and tissue repertoires likely differ.

Of note for this clone: What it binds is not known.

Naive-designated CD8 cells lacked CD45RO, were positively enriched for CCR7, and omitted terminally differentiated effector memory CD45RA+ cells. The sample taken for sequencing was naive CD8+ T cells sorted from blood. The gene calls are TRBV19 and TRBJ2-4; 12 bases agree with TRBD2. This sequence was found in a man aged 18 to 30 in good health. The CDR3 spells CASSSLAGGTLAKNIQYF. The CDR3 nucleotides are TGTGCCAGTAGTTCTCTAGCGGGGGGGACTCTAGCCAAAAACATTCAGTACTTC.